Following are 21 T cell receptor beta chains from one sample sequenced in a study of blood T cells in healthy people across ages. Then a second PCR, running roughly 7 to 11 cycles, was carried out with a sample-barcoded 5' primer and a J-beta primer mix. TCRdb re-derived calls from the 5' RACE reads in MiXCR, one entry per CDR3 protein. The repertoire holds about 970,000 distinct CDR3 sequences, with just over 50% as singletons. The material sequenced was blood. The origin of the receptors is an older woman in good health.

This sequence joins TRBV12-3 or TRBV12-4 and TRBJ2-1, with 10 bases aligning to TRBD2. The CDR3 totals 14 residues. V lost 2 bases and J lost 13; bases outside the gene matches: 8. CDR3 loop: CASSLSPLAGDQFF. The CDR3 region has the DNA TGTGCCAGCAGTTTATCTCCGCTAGCGGGAGATCAGTTCTTC.

This chain connects TRBV3-1 to TRBJ2-1; D possibly corresponds to TRBD2 (5 bases). Trimming removed 3 bases from V and 9 bases from J, with 15 bases in between. There are 14 residues in the CDR3. Germline CDR1 is LGHDT and CDR2 is YNNKEL (reference sequence). Here the CDR3 DNA reads TGTGCCAGCAGCCAGTCATGGGCGGGCACTGAGCAGTTCTTC. Translating gives CASSQSWAGTEQFF.

The gene calls are TRBV3-1 and TRBJ2-1; tentatively, D is TRBD2 (5 bases). The ends were cut back, 1 base at V and 0 bases at J, with 7 bases in the middle. Per the germline V gene, CDR1 is LGHDT and CDR2 is YNNKEL (reference sequence). The length of the CDR3 is 15 residues. The CDR3 DNA reads TGTGCCAGCAGCCAAGTCGGGGACTCCTACAATGAGCAGTTCTTC. Protein: CASSQVGDSYNEQFF.

The sample holds a few counts of this clonotype. The chain couples TRBV3-1 to TRBJ2-3; 8 bases fit TRBD2. CDR3 size: 15 residues. V was clipped by 3 bases and J by 0 bases; unmatched bases: 2. The germline CDR1 and CDR2 sequences are LGHDT and YNNKEL (reference sequence). The CDR3 DNA reads TGTGCCAGCAGCCATGCGGGAGGCAGCACAGATACGCAGTATTTT. Its protein is CASSHAGGSTDTQYF.

The genes are TRBV12-3 or TRBV12-4 and TRBJ1-2, with unresolved D. The CDR3 sequence is 15 residues long. With 3 bases removed from V and 4 bases from J, the gap between germline ends came to 15 bases. The CDR3 loop is CASSFLTASLYGYTF. CDR3 in DNA: TGTGCCAGCAGTTTTCTAACAGCCTCGCTCTATGGCTACACCTTC.

The J gene is TRBJ2-3, the V gene TRBV2; 9 positions match TRBD2. V gave up 8 bases and J gave up 2 bases; unmatched junction bases: 5. Germline CDR1 is SNHLY and CDR2 is FYNNEI. The CDR3 has 14 residues. CDR3 in DNA: TGTGCCAGCGGAGTAGCGGGAGCCACAGATACGCAGTATTTT. Its translation: CASGVAGATDTQYF.

Here the CDR3 reads CAGKVGGHEQYF. CDR3 nucleotides: TGTGCCGGCAAGGTGGGGGGCCACGAGCAGTACTTC. The genes are TRBV2 and TRBJ2-7, with D perhaps given as TRBD1 or TRBD2 (6 bases each). This CDR3 contains 12 residues. Trimming took 11 bases from V and 5 from J, leaving 16 bases between them. Per the germline V gene, CDR1 is SNHLY and CDR2 is FYNNEI. Together with reference TRBV2 and TRBJ2-7, the CDR3 gives the full variable domain: EPEVTQTPSHQVTQMGQEVILRCVPISNHLYFYWYRQILGQKVEFLVSFYNNEISEKSEIFDDQFSVERPDGSNFTLKIRSTKLEDSAMYFCAGKVGGHEQYFGPGTRLTVT.

The gene calls are TRBV28 and TRBJ2-1; TRBD1 is a possible D gene (5 bases). CDR1 and CDR2 from the germline V gene are MDHEN and SYDVKM. The CDR3 sequence is 17 residues long. Trimming left V 4 bases short and J 5 bases short, with 21 bases between. The CDR3 loop is CASSSLGWGGRNNEQFF. The CDR3 DNA is TGTGCCAGCAGTTCCCTAGGATGGGGCGGCCGAAACAATGAGCAGTTCTTC.

This clonotype occurred a few times. The chain recombines TRBV7-8 with TRBJ2-1; tentative D call: TRBD2 (6 bases). The germline gives CDR1 SGHVS, CDR2 FQNEAQ. This CDR3 comprises 14 residues. V lost 1 base to trimming and J lost 10 bases, with 14 bases between them. The CDR3 protein is CASSLGLGREEQFF. In DNA, the CDR3 is TGTGCCAGCAGCTTAGGTCTCGGGAGAGAGGAGCAGTTCTTC.

Details on this clonotype: Germline and junction disagree at one end, which may indicate a read error. The rearrangement joins TRBV5-6 to TRBJ1-5, with TRBD1 as a possible D gene (6 bases). This CDR3 comprises 15 residues. Germline CDR1 SGHDT, CDR2 YYEEEE. The CDR3 sequence: CTSSFWTATNQPQHF. CDR3 coding DNA: TGTACCAGCAGCTTTTGGACAGCTACAAATCAGCCCCAGCATTTT.

This clonotype has at least ten counts. The chain recombines TRBV6-4 with TRBJ2-3; D possibly corresponds to TRBD2 (6 bases). Germline V gene sequence: CDR1 MRHNA, CDR2 SNTAGT. V was trimmed by 3 bases and J by 4 bases, leaving 17 bases between them. The CDR3 runs to 16 residues. The CDR3 protein is CASSEAGSGGADTQYF. As DNA, the CDR3 is TGTGCCAGCAGTGAAGCCGGCAGCGGAGGGGCAGATACGCAGTATTTT.

This clonotype was seen only a few times. V is TRBV4-1 and J is TRBJ2-1, with TRBD1 matching over 7 bases. The junction had 5 bases not matched to a gene; V was cut back by 3 bases and J by 6 bases. The CDR3 runs 14 residues. Germline V gene lookup returns CDR1 MGHRA and CDR2 YSYEKL. The CDR3 DNA reads TGCGCCAGCAGCCATTCGGACAGGCTCAATGAGCAGTTCTTC. Translation gives CASSHSDRLNEQFF.

V usage is TRBV9 and J usage is TRBJ1-1, with D possibly being TRBD1 (5 bases). Looked up from germline, CDR1 is SGDLS and CDR2 is YYNGEE. The CDR3 extends over 14 amino acids. Trimming shortened V by 0 bases and J by 3 bases, and 9 bases separated the two germline ends. The CDR3 nucleotides read TGTGCCAGCAGCGTAGATGAGGGGTACACTGAAGCTTTCTTT. Its translation is CASSVDEGYTEAFF.

V is TRBV7-2 and J is TRBJ2-5, with a weak D call TRBD1 (6 bases). Germline CDR1 reads SGHTA; CDR2 reads FQGNSA. The CDR3 is 17 residues long. Trimming took off 5 bases at V and 2 bases at J, with 21 bases between the two ends. CDR3 amino acids: CASSPTFRGSAQETQYF. CDR3 DNA: TGTGCCAGCAGCCCAACTTTCAGGGGTTCCGCTCAAGAGACCCAGTACTTC. Based on the CDR3 plus reference TRBV7-2 and TRBJ2-5, the full variable domain is GAGVSQSPSNKVTEKGKDVELRCDPISGHTALYWYRQSLGQGLEFLIYFQGNSAPDKSGLPSDRFSAERTGGSVSTLTIQRTQQEDSAVYLCASSPTFRGSAQETQYFGPGTRLLVL.

J is TRBJ2-7 and V is TRBV6-6; 7 positions match TRBD1. Trimming removed 0 bases from V and 5 bases from J; junction bases left unmatched: 10. The CDR3 has 16 residues. From germline, CDR1 is MNHNY and CDR2 SVGAGI (reference sequence). CDR3 sequence: CASSYSSGQETHEQYF. The CDR3 DNA reads TGTGCCAGCAGTTACTCGAGTGGACAGGAGACCCACGAGCAGTACTTC.

This clonotype was detected a few times. The genes are TRBV9 and TRBJ2-5; 15 nucleotides align to TRBD2. The CDR3 has 15 residues. Germline lookup yields CDR1 SGDLS and CDR2 YYNGEE. The J segment lost 4 bases and the V segment lost 4 bases, leaving 2 bases of the junction unmatched. The chain's CDR3 is CASSKGLAGGETQYF. CDR3 DNA: TGTGCCAGCAGCAAGGGACTAGCGGGAGGAGAGACCCAGTACTTC.

The CDR3 reads CACSELGAETQYF. Written as DNA, the CDR3 is TGTGCCTGTAGTGAGCTAGGGGCCGAGACCCAGTACTTC. This sequence joins TRBV25-1 and TRBJ2-5; perhaps TRBD1 as D (5 bases). V dropped 11 bases and J dropped 5 bases, with 18 bases sitting between them. From germline, CDR1 is MGHDK and CDR2 SYGVNS. CDR3 length: 13 residues.

This clonotype was counted a few times. The chain links TRBV5-1 to TRBJ2-3, with D maybe TRBD1 (5 bases). The V gene's germline CDR1 is SGHRS and CDR2 YFSETQ. V lost 3 bases and J 2 bases, leaving 10 bases between the germline ends. The CDR3 sequence is 14 residues long. The CDR3 sequence is CASSSTEYTDTQYF. The CDR3 DNA reads as TGCGCCAGCAGCTCGACAGAATACACAGATACGCAGTATTTT.

This clonotype came up many times. The rearrangement links TRBV20-1 to TRBJ1-2, with D unclear. The germline V and J ends were trimmed by 4 bases and 1 base, with 7 bases remaining between them. Germline CDR1 and CDR2: DFQATT and SNEGSKA (reference sequence). The CDR3 runs 12 residues. For the CDR3, the DNA is TGCAGTGCTATCCACAATAACTATGGCTACACCTTC. Translating gives CSAIHNNYGYTF.

This clonotype appeared a few times. The chain is built from TRBV7-9 and TRBJ2-3; 9 nucleotides line up with TRBD1. CDR1 is SEHNR, CDR2 FQNEAQ, per germline (reference sequence). The CDR3 loop spans 15 amino acids. The J segment lost 5 bases and the V segment lost 5 bases, leaving 8 bases of the junction unmatched. The CDR3 here is CASSPGTGIRDTQYF. The DNA for the CDR3 is TGTGCCAGCAGCCCCGGGACAGGGATCCGAGATACGCAGTATTTT.

V gene TRBV4-3 combines with J gene TRBJ2-1, with 8 bases lining up with TRBD2. Looked up from germline, CDR1 is LGHNA and CDR2 is YSLEER. V was pared by 4 bases and J by 9 bases, with 11 bases of the junction left unmatched. The CDR3 covers 15 residues. CDR3 protein: CASSLGTRGNGEQFF. The CDR3 nucleotides read TGCGCCAGCAGCCTAGGGACTAGGGGAAATGGTGAGCAGTTCTTC.